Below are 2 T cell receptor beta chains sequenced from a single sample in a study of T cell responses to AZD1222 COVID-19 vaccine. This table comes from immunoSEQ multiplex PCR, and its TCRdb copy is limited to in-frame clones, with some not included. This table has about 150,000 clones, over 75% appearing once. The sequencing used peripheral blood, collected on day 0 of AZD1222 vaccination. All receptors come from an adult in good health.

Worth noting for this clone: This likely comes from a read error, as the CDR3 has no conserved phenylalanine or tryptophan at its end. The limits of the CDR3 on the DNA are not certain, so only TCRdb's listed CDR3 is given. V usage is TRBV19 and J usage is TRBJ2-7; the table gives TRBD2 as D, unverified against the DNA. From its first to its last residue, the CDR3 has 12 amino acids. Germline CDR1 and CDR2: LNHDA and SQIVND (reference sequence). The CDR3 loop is CASSIPVSAGGG.

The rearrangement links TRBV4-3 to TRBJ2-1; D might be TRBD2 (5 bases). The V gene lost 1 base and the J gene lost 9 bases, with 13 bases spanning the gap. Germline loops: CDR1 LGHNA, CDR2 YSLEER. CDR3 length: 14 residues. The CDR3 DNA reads TGCGCCAGCAGCCAAGGGAGACTACTGGGTGAGCAGTTCTTC. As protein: CASSQGRLLGEQFF.